This T cell receptor beta chain originates from a study of T cells in Graves' hyperthyroidism and ophthalmopathy. This clonotype was observed many times. What was amplified from RNA transcripts were TCR beta CDR3 regions. An initial round of RT-PCR targeting the TCR CDR3 relied on the HTBI primer set. MiXCR was run by TCRdb on the multiplex PCR reads, yielding one entry per CDR3 protein. The table lists roughly 640,000 distinct CDR3 sequences, about a sixth of them singletons. CDR1 MDHEN and CDR2 SYDVKM come from the germline V gene. Deletions cut 8 bases from V and 7 bases from J, with 8 bases between. This CDR3 region has 11 residues.

Sequenced material: blood. The genes are TRBV28 and TRBJ1-4; D gene ambiguous. The TCR originated in a woman between 35 and 50 years old with Graves' ophthalmopathy. CDR3 in DNA: TGTGCCAGCGGAAGACTTGAAAAACTGTTTTTT. Translating gives CASGRLEKLFF.